The clone carrying this T cell receptor (beta chain) was recorded at least ten times. The record originates from a study of T cell repertoires in cytomegalovirus infection. TCRdb itself ran the reads through MiXCR, one entry per CDR3 protein. The table has a few hundred thousand distinct CDR3 sequences, 15% to 20% seen once; the top ten hold around 12%. The germline CDR1 and CDR2 sequences are MGHRA and YSYEKL. Trimming removed 0 bases at V and 5 bases at J, with 10 bases between. CDR3 length equals 15 residues. This clonotype was obtained from a human donor in good health (CMV status not recorded). Some clones in this sample may be carry-over from other donors' samples. Sequenced material: PBMCs. This chain uses TRBV4-1 with TRBJ1-4; D ambiguous. The CDR3 DNA reads TGCGCCAGCAGCCAAGAACTCGATCCGAATGAAAAACTGTTTTTT. Translation: CASSQELDPNEKLFF.